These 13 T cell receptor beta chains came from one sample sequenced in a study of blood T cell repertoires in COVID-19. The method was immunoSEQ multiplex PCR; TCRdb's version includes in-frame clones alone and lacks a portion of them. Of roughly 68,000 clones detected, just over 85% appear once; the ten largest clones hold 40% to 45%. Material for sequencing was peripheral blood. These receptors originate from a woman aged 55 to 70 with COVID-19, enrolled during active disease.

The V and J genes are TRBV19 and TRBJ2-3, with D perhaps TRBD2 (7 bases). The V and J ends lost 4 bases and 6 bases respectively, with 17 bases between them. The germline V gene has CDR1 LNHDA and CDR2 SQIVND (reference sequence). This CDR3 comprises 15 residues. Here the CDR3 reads CASSRMSGGYDTQYF. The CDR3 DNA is TGTGCCAGTAGTAGGATGTCGGGGGGCTACGATACGCAGTATTTT.

The CDR3 DNA reads TGTGCCAGCAGACTAACCAGCGGGAGGGCCTACGAGCAGTACTTC. Its protein is CASRLTSGRAYEQYF. The genes are TRBV6-5 and TRBJ2-7; 10 nucleotides agree with TRBD2. V gave up 6 bases and J gave up 2 bases; unmatched junction bases: 7. The CDR3 totals 15 residues. CDR1 is MNHEY, CDR2 SVGAGI, per germline.

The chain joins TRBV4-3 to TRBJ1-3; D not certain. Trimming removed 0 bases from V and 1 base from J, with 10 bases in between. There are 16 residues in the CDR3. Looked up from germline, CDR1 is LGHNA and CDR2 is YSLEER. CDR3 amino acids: CASSQDLEISGNTIYF. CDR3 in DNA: TGCGCCAGCAGCCAAGATCTTGAGATATCTGGAAACACCATATATTTT.

The CDR3 region is CASSLGGEETQYF. The CDR3 coding sequence is TGCGCCAGCTCACTAGGAGGGGAAGAGACCCAGTACTTC. The rearrangement joins TRBV4-1 to TRBJ2-5; TRBD2 might be the D (6 bases). The germline V gene has CDR1 MGHRA and CDR2 YSYEKL. Deletions cut 8 bases from V and 3 bases from J, with 13 bases between. This CDR3 is built from 13 residues.

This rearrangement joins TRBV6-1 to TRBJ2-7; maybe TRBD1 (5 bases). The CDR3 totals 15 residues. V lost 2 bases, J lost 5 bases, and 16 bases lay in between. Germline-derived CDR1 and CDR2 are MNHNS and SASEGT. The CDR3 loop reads CASSEMGQVTDEQYF. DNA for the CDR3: TGTGCCAGCAGTGAAATGGGGCAGGTCACTGACGAGCAGTACTTC.

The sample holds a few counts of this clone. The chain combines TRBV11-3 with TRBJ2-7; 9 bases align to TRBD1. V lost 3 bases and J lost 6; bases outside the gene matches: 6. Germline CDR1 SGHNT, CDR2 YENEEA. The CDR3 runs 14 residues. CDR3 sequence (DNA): TGTGCCAGCAGCTTCGGACAGGGGAACTTCGAGCAGTACTTC. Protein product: CASSFGQGNFEQYF.

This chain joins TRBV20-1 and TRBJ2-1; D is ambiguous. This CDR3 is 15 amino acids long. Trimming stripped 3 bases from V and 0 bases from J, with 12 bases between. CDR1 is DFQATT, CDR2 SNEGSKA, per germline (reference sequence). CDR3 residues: CSASPELFSYNEQFF. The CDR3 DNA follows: TGCAGTGCTAGTCCGGAGCTTTTCTCCTACAATGAGCAGTTCTTC.

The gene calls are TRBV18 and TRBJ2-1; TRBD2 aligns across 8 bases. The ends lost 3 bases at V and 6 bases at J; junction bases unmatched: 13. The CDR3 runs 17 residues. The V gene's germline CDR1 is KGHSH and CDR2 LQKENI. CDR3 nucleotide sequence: TGTGCCAGCTCACCCCAGGGCCGGGAGGGCGGACTCAATGAGCAGTTCTTC. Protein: CASSPQGREGGLNEQFF. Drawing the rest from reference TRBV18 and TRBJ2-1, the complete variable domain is NAGVMQNPRHLVRRRGQEARLRCSPMKGHSHVYWYRQLPEEGLKFMVYLQKENIIDESGMPKERFSAEFPKEGPSILRIQQVVRGDSAAYFCASSPQGREGGLNEQFFGPGTRLTVL.

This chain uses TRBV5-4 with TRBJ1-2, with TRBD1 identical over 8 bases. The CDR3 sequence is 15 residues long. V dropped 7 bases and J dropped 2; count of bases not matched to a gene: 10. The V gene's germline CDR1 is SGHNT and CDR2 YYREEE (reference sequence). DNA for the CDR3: TGTGCCAGCCACCTCCGGGGACAGGAGAACTATGGCTACACCTTC. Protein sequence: CASHLRGQENYGYTF. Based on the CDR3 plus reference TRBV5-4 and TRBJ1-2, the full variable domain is ETGVTQSPTHLIKTRGQQVTLRCSSQSGHNTVSWYQQALGQGPQFIFQYYREEENGRGNFPPRFSGLQFPNYSSELNVNALELDDSALYLCASHLRGQENYGYTFGSGTRLTVV.

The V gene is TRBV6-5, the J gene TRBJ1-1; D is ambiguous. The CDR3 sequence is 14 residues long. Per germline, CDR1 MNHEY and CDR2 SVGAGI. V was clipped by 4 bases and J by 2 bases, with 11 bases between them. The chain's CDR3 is CASSLRAGNTEAFF. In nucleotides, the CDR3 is TGTGCCAGCAGTTTACGGGCGGGAAACACTGAAGCTTTCTTT.

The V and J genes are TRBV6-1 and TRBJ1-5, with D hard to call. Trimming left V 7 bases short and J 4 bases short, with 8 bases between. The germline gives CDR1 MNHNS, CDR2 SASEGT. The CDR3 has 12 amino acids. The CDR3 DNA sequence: TGTGCCAGCAACGGGGTGAATCAGCCCCAGCATTTT. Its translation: CASNGVNQPQHF.

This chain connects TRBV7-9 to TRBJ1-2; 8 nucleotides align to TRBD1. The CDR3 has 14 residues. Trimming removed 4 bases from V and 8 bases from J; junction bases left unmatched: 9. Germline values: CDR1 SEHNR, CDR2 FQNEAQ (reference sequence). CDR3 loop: CASSSPDRDGGYTF. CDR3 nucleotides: TGTGCCAGCAGCTCCCCGGACAGGGATGGCGGCTACACCTTC.

Written as DNA, the CDR3 is TGTGCCATCAGTGATCTAGTAGCGGAGACGACAGATACGCAGTATTTT. This codes for CAISDLVAETTDTQYF. This chain connects TRBV10-3 to TRBJ2-3; tentative D call: TRBD2 (6 bases). This CDR3 is built from 16 residues. Germline CDR1 and CDR2: ENHRY and SYGVKD. V gave up 3 bases and J gave up 3 bases, with 16 bases separating them.